What follows are 6 T cell receptor beta chains derived from one specimen sequenced in a study of cytomegalovirus exposure and HLA in healthy donors. The PCR employed 60 Vbeta primers together with 13 Jbeta primers. Repertoires were generated with immunoSEQ multiplex PCR, while TCRdb's copy carries only in-frame clones and drops some. The table includes about 130,000 clones, around 70% detected once. The sequencing input was PBMCs. The origin of the receptors is a woman in her forties in good health and CMV-seropositive.

The chain couples TRBV6-1 to TRBJ1-2, with 8 bases aligning to TRBD1. The CDR3 covers 15 residues. Germline CDR1 MNHNS, CDR2 SASEGT. The ends lost 6 bases at V and 5 bases at J; junction bases unmatched: 11. CDR3 residues: CASRPDRGQYYGYTF. The CDR3 coding sequence is TGTGCCAGCAGGCCCGACAGGGGCCAGTATTATGGCTACACCTTC.

The V call is TRBV5-1, the J call TRBJ2-7, with 11 bases aligning to TRBD1. J gave up 6 bases and V 9 bases, and 11 bases lay outside the gene matches. Germline values: CDR1 SGHRS, CDR2 YFSETQ. This CDR3 spans 14 amino acids. In DNA, the CDR3 is TGCGCCACCTCCACCGGGACAGGGGGTTTCGAGCAGTACTTC. It translates to CATSTGTGGFEQYF.

The V call is TRBV6-5, the J call TRBJ2-7, with 8 positions matching TRBD1. Germline values: CDR1 MNHEY, CDR2 SVGAGI. The CDR3 is made up of 15 amino acids. V shed 4 bases, J shed 4 bases, and the junction held 9 bases outside the gene matches. The CDR3 reads CASSSFRGRDYEQYF. Written as DNA, the CDR3 is TGTGCCAGCAGTTCATTCAGGGGGCGCGATTACGAGCAGTACTTC.

This clone was seen only a few times. Other nucleotide sequences from this sample produce the same CDR3. This rearrangement joins TRBV9 to TRBJ1-3; no reliable D call. Germline V gene sequence: CDR1 SGDLS, CDR2 YYNGEE. The CDR3 sequence is 15 residues long. Trimming took off 0 bases at V and 0 bases at J, with 7 bases between the two ends. CDR3 nucleotides: TGTGCCAGCAGCGTAGGGCGGGGCTCTGGAAACACCATATATTTT. It translates to CASSVGRGSGNTIYF.

To note about this clone: At one end, the junction sequence differs from germline, possibly due to a read error. The J gene is TRBJ1-5, the V gene TRBV5-4, with 7 bases matching TRBD1. Germline V CDR1 and CDR2: SGHNT, YYREEE (reference sequence). The length of the CDR3 is 14 residues. CDR3 sequence (DNA): TGTGCCAGCAGCACACGACAGGGCAACCAGCCCCAGCATTTT. Protein sequence: CASSTRQGNQPQHF.

This clone was found a few times. The J gene is TRBJ1-4, the V gene TRBV5-1; D remains unclear. V lost 4 bases to trimming and J lost 0 bases, with 10 bases between them. CDR3 size: 15 residues. CDR1 is SGHRS, CDR2 YFSETQ, per germline. CDR3 loop: CASSVELATNEKLFF. The CDR3 nucleotides are TGCGCCAGCAGCGTCGAACTTGCAACTAATGAAAAACTGTTTTTT.